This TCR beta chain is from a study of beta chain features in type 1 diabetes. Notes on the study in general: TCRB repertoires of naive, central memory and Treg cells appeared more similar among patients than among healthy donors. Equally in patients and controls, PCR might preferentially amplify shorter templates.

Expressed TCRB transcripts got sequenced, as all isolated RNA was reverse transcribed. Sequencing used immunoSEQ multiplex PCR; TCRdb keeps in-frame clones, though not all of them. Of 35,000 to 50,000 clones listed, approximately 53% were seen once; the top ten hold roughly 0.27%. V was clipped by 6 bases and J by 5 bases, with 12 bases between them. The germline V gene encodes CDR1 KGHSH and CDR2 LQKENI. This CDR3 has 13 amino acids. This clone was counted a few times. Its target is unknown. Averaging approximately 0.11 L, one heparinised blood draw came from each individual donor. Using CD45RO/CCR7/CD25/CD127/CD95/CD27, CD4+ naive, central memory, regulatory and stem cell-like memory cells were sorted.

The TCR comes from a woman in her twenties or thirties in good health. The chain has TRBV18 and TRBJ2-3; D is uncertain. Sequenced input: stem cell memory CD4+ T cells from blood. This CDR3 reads CASSTYSGDTQYF. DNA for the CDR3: TGTGCCAGCTCCACGTACTCCGGAGATACGCAGTATTTT.